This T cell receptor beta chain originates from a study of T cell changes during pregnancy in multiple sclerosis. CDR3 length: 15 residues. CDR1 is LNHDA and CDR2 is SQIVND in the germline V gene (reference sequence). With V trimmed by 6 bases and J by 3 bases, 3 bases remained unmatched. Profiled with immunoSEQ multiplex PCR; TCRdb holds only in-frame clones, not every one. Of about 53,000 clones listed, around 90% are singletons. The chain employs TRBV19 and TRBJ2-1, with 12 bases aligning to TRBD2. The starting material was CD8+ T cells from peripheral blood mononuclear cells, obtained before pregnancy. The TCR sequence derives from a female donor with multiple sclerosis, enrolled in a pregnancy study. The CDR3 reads CASRSSGGDYNEQFF. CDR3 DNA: TGTGCCAGTAGATCTAGCGGGGGGGACTACAATGAGCAGTTCTTC.